Here is one T cell receptor beta chain with its context. Its specificity is not known. Second-dose schedules of about 4 or about 12 weeks were combined. These data come from a study of T cell responses to AZD1222 COVID-19 vaccine. Study-wide results and caveats: Donors in the cohort were predominantly white British and more often female, and clonal diversity was possibly underestimated. Repertoires were sampled only after the peak T cell response.

The CDR3 sequence is 13 residues long. Germline V lookup: CDR1 SGHRS, CDR2 YFSETQ. Losses at the gene ends were 0 bases for V and 13 bases for J; bases not matched to a gene: 10. The table came from immunoSEQ multiplex PCR; TCRdb's copy has only in-frame clones and leaves some out. Among some 150,000 clones listed, approximately 90% were seen once. The rearrangement uses TRBV5-1 and TRBJ2-7, with 7 bases identical to TRBD1. The specimen was peripheral blood, collected 28 days after the second AZD1222 dose. This clonotype was obtained from an adult who received the AZD1222 COVID-19 vaccine. The CDR3 spells CASSLDGTDPAYF. In DNA, the CDR3 is TGCGCCAGCAGCTTGGATGGGACAGACCCCGCCTACTTC.